Following are 28 T cell receptor beta chains from one sample sequenced in a study of T cell repertoires in cytomegalovirus infection. Each CDR3 protein gets one entry after TCRdb re-called the reads with MiXCR. The table has a few hundred thousand distinct CDR3 sequences, approximately 9% seen once. Sequencing was carried out using PBMCs. These receptors were taken from a human donor in good health (CMV status not recorded). Some clones in this sample may be carry-over from other donors' samples.

The rearrangement joins TRBV5-4 to TRBJ2-5, with D possibly being TRBD1 (6 bases). Looked up from germline, CDR1 is SGHNT and CDR2 is YYREEE (reference sequence). The CDR3 consists of 13 residues. Trimming left V 0 bases short and J 7 bases short, with 10 bases between. CDR3 loop: CASSLAVTGTQYF. The DNA of the CDR3 is TGTGCCAGCAGCTTGGCGGTGACAGGGACCCAGTACTTC.

Ten or more counts support this clonotype. The chain has TRBV12-3 or TRBV12-4 and TRBJ1-5; D is unclear. The length of the CDR3 is 14 residues. The germline V and J ends were trimmed by 3 bases and 5 bases, with 11 bases remaining between them. The CDR3 reads CASSLVGRYQPQHF. DNA for the CDR3: TGTGCCAGCAGTTTGGTGGGGAGGTATCAGCCCCAGCATTTT.

This clonotype was counted between two and nine times. The chain couples TRBV2 to TRBJ2-2, with a weak D call TRBD2 (6 bases). Germline V CDR1 and CDR2: SNHLY, FYNNEI. This CDR3 comprises 15 residues. With 8 bases removed from V and 1 base from J, the gap between germline ends came to 14 bases. The CDR3 protein is CASQKRRENTGELFF. CDR3 DNA: TGTGCCAGCCAGAAGAGGAGGGAGAACACCGGGGAGCTGTTTTTT. Combining the CDR3 with reference TRBV2 and TRBJ2-2 gives the whole variable domain EPEVTQTPSHQVTQMGQEVILRCVPISNHLYFYWYRQILGQKVEFLVSFYNNEISEKSEIFDDQFSVERPDGSNFTLKIRSTKLEDSAMYFCASQKRRENTGELFFGEGSRLTVL.

This clonotype has ten or more counts. The chain uses TRBV7-2 and TRBJ2-7; 8 bases are shared with TRBD2. The CDR3 is made up of 16 amino acids. Germline CDR1 reads SGHTA; CDR2 reads FQGNSA. With V trimmed by 5 bases and J by 0 bases, 9 bases remained unmatched. The CDR3 is CASSPVGGTSSYEQYF. DNA for the CDR3: TGTGCCAGCAGCCCGGTGGGGGGGACTAGCTCCTACGAGCAGTACTTC.

This clonotype was counted at least ten times. This chain connects TRBV7-9 to TRBJ1-6; D is possibly TRBD1 (5 bases). V was pared by 6 bases and J by 10 bases, with 16 bases between. CDR1 and CDR2 from the germline V gene are SEHNR and FQNEAQ (reference sequence). CDR3 size: 14 residues. CDR3 region: CASRPPAGGSPLHF. CDR3 nucleotides: TGTGCCAGCAGACCGCCCGCGGGGGGATCACCCCTCCACTTT. Full variable domain (missing parts from reference TRBV7-9 and TRBJ1-6): DTGVSQNPRHKITKRGQNVTFRCDPISEHNRLYWYRQTLGQGPEFLTYFQNEAQLEKSRLLSDRFSAERPKGSFSTLEIQRTEQGDSAMYLCASRPPAGGSPLHFGNGTRLTVT.

Many counts were recorded for this clonotype. The chain links TRBV15 to TRBJ2-7; D remains ambiguous. Germline lookup yields CDR1 LNHNV and CDR2 YYDKDF (reference sequence). This CDR3 has 13 residues. V was clipped by 1 base and J by 2 bases, with 6 bases between them. CDR3 in DNA: TGTGCCACCAGCAGAGGCGAGGCCTACGAGCAGTACTTC. It encodes CATSRGEAYEQYF.

In this sample, this clonotype turned up many times. This chain joins TRBV28 and TRBJ1-2, with TRBD1 identical over 8 bases. The germline V gene encodes CDR1 MDHEN and CDR2 SYDVKM. The CDR3 has 15 amino acids. The V gene end was trimmed by 6 bases and the J gene end by 5 bases; junction bases not matched to a gene: 11. Here the CDR3 reads CASSQDRGAWYGYTF. As DNA, the CDR3 is TGTGCCAGCAGCCAAGACAGGGGTGCATGGTATGGCTACACCTTC.

This clonotype occurred many times. The rearrangement uses TRBV7-2 and TRBJ2-7; 8 bases agree with TRBD1. V was pared by 8 bases and J by 4 bases, with 13 bases of the junction left unmatched. Germline loops: CDR1 SGHTA, CDR2 FQGNSA. This CDR3 region has 15 residues. CDR3 protein: CASGARQGSHYEQYF. The CDR3 DNA reads as TGTGCCAGCGGGGCAAGACAGGGGTCCCATTACGAGCAGTACTTC.

This clonotype was seen many times. The V gene is TRBV7-2, the J gene TRBJ2-7, with 7 positions matching TRBD2. Germline CDR1 reads SGHTA; CDR2 reads FQGNSA. V lost 4 bases, J lost 6 bases, and 6 bases stayed unmatched. The CDR3 is 13 residues long. CDR3 in amino acids: CASSWGGWTEQYF. Here the CDR3 DNA reads TGTGCCAGCAGCTGGGGAGGGTGGACCGAGCAGTACTTC. Filled out from reference TRBV7-2 and TRBJ2-7, the complete variable domain reads GAGVSQSPSNKVTEKGKDVELRCDPISGHTALYWYRQSLGQGLEFLIYFQGNSAPDKSGLPSDRFSAERTGGSVSTLTIQRTQQEDSAVYLCASSWGGWTEQYFGPGTRLTVT.

This clonotype was detected ten times or more. The chain combines TRBV7-2 with TRBJ2-1; no clear D gene. The V gene's germline CDR1 is SGHTA and CDR2 FQGNSA. With 7 bases removed from V and 5 bases from J, the gap between germline ends came to 12 bases. The CDR3 has 13 residues. Here the CDR3 reads CASMLKLDNEQFF. CDR3 sequence (DNA): TGTGCCAGCATGCTTAAATTGGACAATGAGCAGTTCTTC.

This clonotype was recorded at least ten times. The J gene is TRBJ2-5, the V gene TRBV7-9, with D perhaps TRBD1 (5 bases). The V gene's germline CDR1 is SEHNR and CDR2 FQNEAQ (reference sequence). Trimming stripped 7 bases from V and 1 base from J, with 16 bases between. The CDR3 length is 15 residues. The CDR3 sequence is CASTPGDRVQETQYF. The DNA for the CDR3 is TGTGCCAGCACCCCAGGAGACAGAGTCCAAGAGACCCAGTACTTC.

This clonotype was counted at least ten times. The rearrangement uses TRBV4-1 and TRBJ1-2; TRBD1 matches 7 bases. Germline lookup yields CDR1 MGHRA and CDR2 YSYEKL. The CDR3 extends over 15 amino acids. J was trimmed by 8 bases and V by 0 bases; bases with no gene match: 9. The CDR3: CASSQEVRQGGGYTF. The CDR3 DNA is TGCGCCAGCAGCCAAGAGGTGAGACAGGGCGGCGGCTACACCTTC.

In this sample, this clonotype turned up many times. V and J are TRBV6-2 or TRBV6-3 and TRBJ1-5, with TRBD1 matching over 10 bases. V trimming: 5 bases; J trimming: 8 bases; junction bases outside the gene matches: 6. Germline V lookup: CDR1 MNHEY, CDR2 SVGEGT. The CDR3 consists of 14 residues. CDR3 residues: CASSATGGWKPQHF. CDR3 bases: TGTGCCAGCAGTGCGACAGGGGGCTGGAAGCCCCAGCATTTT.

This clonotype was counted many times. V gene TRBV7-2 combines with J gene TRBJ1-3; D ambiguous. The ends were cut back, 2 bases at V and 0 bases at J, with 8 bases in the middle. CDR3 size: 15 residues. Looked up from germline, CDR1 is SGHTA and CDR2 is FQGNSA. As DNA, the CDR3 is TGTGCCAGCAGCTTACTGGGTCTCTCTGGAAACACCATATATTTT. It encodes CASSLLGLSGNTIYF.

This clonotype showed up many times. The J gene is TRBJ1-2, the V gene TRBV7-2, with TRBD1 identical over 10 bases. Germline trimming cut 7 bases from V and 7 bases from J; bases unmatched to any gene: 12. Looked up from germline, CDR1 is SGHTA and CDR2 is FQGNSA. The CDR3 has 15 residues. The CDR3 region has the DNA TGTGCCAGCACCCGTTTCGTGACAGGGGGCCTTGGCTACACCTTC. It translates to CASTRFVTGGLGYTF.

This clonotype has ten or more counts. V usage is TRBV7-2 and J usage is TRBJ2-3, with D perhaps matching TRBD2 (6 bases). This CDR3 comprises 15 residues. The germline V and J ends were trimmed by 6 bases and 2 bases, with 15 bases remaining between them. Per germline, CDR1 SGHTA and CDR2 FQGNSA. In DNA, the CDR3 is TGTGCCAGCAGGTACGGTAGCGGCTTCACAGATACGCAGTATTTT. Translation gives CASRYGSGFTDTQYF.

This clonotype was found many times. This sequence joins TRBV7-2 and TRBJ1-2, with 7 bases aligning to TRBD1. The germline V gene encodes CDR1 SGHTA and CDR2 FQGNSA. There are 14 residues in the CDR3. The V segment lost 1 base and the J segment 4 bases; nucleotides outside the gene matches: 3. The CDR3 DNA reads as TGTGCCAGCAGCTTAGGAGCAGGGGGCTATGGCTACACCTTC. This translates into CASSLGAGGYGYTF.

This clonotype was counted many times. The V and J genes are TRBV7-2 and TRBJ1-1, with 7 bases that match TRBD1. This CDR3 is built from 14 residues. Per the germline V gene, CDR1 is SGHTA and CDR2 is FQGNSA. Germline trimming cut 5 bases from V and 3 bases from J; bases unmatched to any gene: 6. The CDR3 is CASSPFQGDTEAFF. The CDR3 nucleotides read TGTGCCAGCAGCCCCTTTCAGGGGGACACTGAAGCTTTCTTT.

In its sample, this clonotype was seen a few times. V gene TRBV2 combines with J gene TRBJ1-3; no firm D call. The ends were cut back, 3 bases at V and 4 bases at J, with 13 bases in the middle. The germline gives CDR1 SNHLY, CDR2 FYNNEI. The CDR3 contains 15 residues. The CDR3 sequence: CASSDVRPRGNTIYF. The CDR3 DNA reads TGTGCCAGCAGTGACGTCCGACCGAGGGGAAACACCATATATTTT.

This clonotype has at least ten counts. The rearrangement joins TRBV7-2 to TRBJ2-5, with D unresolved. Germline CDR1 and CDR2: SGHTA and FQGNSA. The length of the CDR3 is 13 residues. V was cut by 1 base and J by 5 bases, with 8 bases left in between. The CDR3 region is CASSLVPRETQYF. CDR3 sequence (DNA): TGTGCCAGCAGCTTAGTTCCCCGGGAGACCCAGTACTTC.

As DNA, the CDR3 is TGTGCCAGCAGTTACGCGGGACAGGGATCTTACGAGCAGTACGTC. Encoded protein: CASSYAGQGSYEQYV. The V gene is TRBV6-2 or TRBV6-3, the J gene TRBJ2-7; 9 bases align to TRBD1. CDR1 is MNHEY, CDR2 SVGEGT, per germline. This CDR3 comprises 15 residues. J lost 4 bases, V lost 2 bases, and 6 bases had no gene match.

This clonotype was found many times. V usage is TRBV19 and J usage is TRBJ1-3; D call uncertain. Trimming stripped 2 bases from V and 12 bases from J, with 17 bases between. In germline, CDR1 is LNHDA, CDR2 SQIVND (reference sequence). The CDR3 is 14 amino acids. CDR3 loop: CASSIRPQASFIYF. In DNA form, the CDR3 reads TGTGCCAGTAGTATACGCCCACAAGCCTCCTTCATATATTTT.

This clonotype has at least ten counts. This chain connects TRBV18 to TRBJ1-1; no clear D. In germline, CDR1 is KGHSH, CDR2 LQKENI. CDR3 size: 16 residues. Trimming stripped 6 bases from V and 0 bases from J, with 17 bases between. This chain's CDR3 is CASSQLRAEMNTEAFF. CDR3 in DNA: TGTGCCAGCTCCCAATTAAGGGCTGAAATGAACACTGAAGCTTTCTTT.

This clonotype was picked up many times. The V gene is TRBV5-5, the J gene TRBJ2-3, with 9 bases that match TRBD2. Germline CDR1 and CDR2: SGHKS and YYEKEE (reference sequence). After removal of 0 bases from V and 6 bases from J, the junction contained 8 bases not matched to a gene. The CDR3 contains 16 residues. The CDR3 protein is CASSLALAGPGDTQYF. Here the CDR3 DNA reads TGTGCCAGCAGCTTGGCACTAGCGGGCCCTGGGGATACGCAGTATTTT.

This clonotype was seen at least ten times. The V gene is TRBV11-3, the J gene TRBJ2-3; the match to TRBD2 covers 12 bases. V lost 5 bases and J lost 3; bases outside the gene matches: 15. From germline, CDR1 is SGHNT and CDR2 YENEEA. There are 19 residues in the CDR3. The CDR3 DNA follows: TGTGCCAGCAGCCTCGCCTCTAGCGGGGGGGTGAGTGGGACAGATACGCAGTATTTT. Its translation: CASSLASSGGVSGTDTQYF.

This clonotype was found a few times. J is TRBJ1-5 and V is TRBV29-1; the D gene is possibly TRBD1 (5 bases). V shed 4 bases and J shed 7 bases, with 14 bases lying between them. Germline V gives CDR1 SQVTM, CDR2 ANQGSEA. This CDR3 has 13 residues. This chain's CDR3 is CSVVTDEVQPQHF. The CDR3 bases are TGCAGCGTTGTGACAGATGAAGTACAGCCCCAGCATTTT.

Many counts were recorded for this clonotype. V usage is TRBV19 and J usage is TRBJ1-5; no definite D call. CDR1 and CDR2 from the germline V gene are LNHDA and SQIVND (reference sequence). V was clipped by 5 bases and J by 7 bases, with 12 bases between them. The CDR3 contains 13 residues. CDR3 loop: CASSENIGQPQHF. CDR3 in DNA: TGTGCCAGTAGTGAAAATATCGGACAGCCCCAGCATTTT.

This clonotype was found many times. The J gene is TRBJ1-2, the V gene TRBV19; TRBD1 might be the D (5 bases). The CDR3 loop spans 15 amino acids. Trimming shortened V by 6 bases and J by 0 bases, and 14 bases separated the two germline ends. Germline V gene sequence: CDR1 LNHDA, CDR2 SQIVND (reference sequence). CDR3 region: CASRSTGAPNYGYTF. The CDR3 DNA reads TGTGCCAGTAGATCTACCGGGGCACCTAACTATGGCTACACCTTC.